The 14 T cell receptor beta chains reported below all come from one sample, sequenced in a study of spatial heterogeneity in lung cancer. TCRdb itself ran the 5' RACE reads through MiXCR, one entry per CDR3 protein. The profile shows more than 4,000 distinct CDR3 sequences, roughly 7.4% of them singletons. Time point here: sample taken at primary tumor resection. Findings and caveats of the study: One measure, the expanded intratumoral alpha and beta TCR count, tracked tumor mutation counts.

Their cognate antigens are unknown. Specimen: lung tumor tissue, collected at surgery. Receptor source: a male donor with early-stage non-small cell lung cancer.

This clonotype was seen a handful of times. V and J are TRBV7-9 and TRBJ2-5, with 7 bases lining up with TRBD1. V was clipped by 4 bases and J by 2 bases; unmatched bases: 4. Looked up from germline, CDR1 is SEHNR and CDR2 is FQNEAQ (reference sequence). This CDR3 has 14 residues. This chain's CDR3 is CASSSGQIQETQYF. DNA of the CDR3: TGTGCCAGCAGCTCGGGACAGATTCAAGAGACCCAGTACTTC.

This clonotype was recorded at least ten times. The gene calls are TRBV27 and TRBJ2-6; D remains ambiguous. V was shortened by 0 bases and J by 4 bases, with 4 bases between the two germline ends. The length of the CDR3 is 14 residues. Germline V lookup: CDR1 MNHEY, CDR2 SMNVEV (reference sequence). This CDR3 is CASSLSGGANVLTF. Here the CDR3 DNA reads TGTGCCAGCAGTTTATCGGGAGGGGCCAACGTCCTGACTTTC.

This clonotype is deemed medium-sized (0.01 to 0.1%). DNA for the CDR3: TGTGCCAGCAGCCAAGGGTCAGGCGCCTCTGGGGCCAACGTCCTGACTTTC. It specifies CASSQGSGASGANVLTF. This chain connects TRBV4-2 to TRBJ2-6; D remains ambiguous. CDR1 is LGHNA and CDR2 is YNFKEQ in the germline V gene. The CDR3 totals 17 residues. V was shortened by 1 base and J by 0 bases, with 10 bases between the two germline ends.

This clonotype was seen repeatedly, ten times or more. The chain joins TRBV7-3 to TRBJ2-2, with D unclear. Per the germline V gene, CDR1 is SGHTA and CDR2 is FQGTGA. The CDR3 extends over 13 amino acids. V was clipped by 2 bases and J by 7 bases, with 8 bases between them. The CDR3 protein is CASSLLGSGELFF. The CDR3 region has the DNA TGTGCCAGCAGCTTACTGGGTAGCGGGGAGCTGTTTTTT.

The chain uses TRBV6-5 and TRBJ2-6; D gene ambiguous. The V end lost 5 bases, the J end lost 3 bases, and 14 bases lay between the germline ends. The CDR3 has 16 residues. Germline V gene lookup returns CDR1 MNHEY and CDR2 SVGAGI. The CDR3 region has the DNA TGTGCCAGCAGTACTCTACATGGGGTTGGGGCCAACGTCCTGACTTTC. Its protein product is CASSTLHGVGANVLTF.

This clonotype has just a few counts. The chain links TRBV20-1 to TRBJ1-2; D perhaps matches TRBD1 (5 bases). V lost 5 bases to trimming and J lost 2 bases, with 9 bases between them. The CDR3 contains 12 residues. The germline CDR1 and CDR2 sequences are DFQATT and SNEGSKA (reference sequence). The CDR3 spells CSAPGRNYGYTF. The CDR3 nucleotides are TGCAGTGCTCCAGGGAGGAACTATGGCTACACCTTC.

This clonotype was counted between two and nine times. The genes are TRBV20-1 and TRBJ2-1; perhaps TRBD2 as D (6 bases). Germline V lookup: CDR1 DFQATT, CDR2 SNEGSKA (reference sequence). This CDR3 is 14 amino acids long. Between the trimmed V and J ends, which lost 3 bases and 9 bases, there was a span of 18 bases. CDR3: CSASRTPAGSEQFF. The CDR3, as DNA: TGCAGTGCTAGTAGGACCCCGGCGGGGTCTGAGCAGTTCTTC.

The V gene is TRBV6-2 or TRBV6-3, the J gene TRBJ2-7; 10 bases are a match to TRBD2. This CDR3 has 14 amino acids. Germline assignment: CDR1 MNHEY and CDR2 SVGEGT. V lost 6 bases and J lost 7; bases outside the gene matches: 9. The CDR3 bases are TGTGCCAGCAGGGATCTAGCGGGGGCGGAGGAGCAGTACTTC. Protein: CASRDLAGAEEQYF.

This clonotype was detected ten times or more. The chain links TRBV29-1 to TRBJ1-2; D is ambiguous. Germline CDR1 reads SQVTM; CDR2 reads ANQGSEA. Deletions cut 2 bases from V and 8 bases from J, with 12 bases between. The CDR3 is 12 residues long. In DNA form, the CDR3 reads TGCAGCGTTGAAATTGGGTTTGGAGGCTACACCTTC. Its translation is CSVEIGFGGYTF.

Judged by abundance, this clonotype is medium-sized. The chain's CDR3 is CASSPSGSKETQYF. The CDR3 bases are TGTGCCAGCAGCCCCTCCGGGAGTAAGGAGACCCAGTACTTC. The chain is built from TRBV5-4 and TRBJ2-5, with D possibly TRBD2 on 6 matching bases. V was cut by 4 bases and J by 5 bases, with 15 bases left in between. The CDR3 loop spans 14 amino acids. Germline V gene sequence: CDR1 SGHNT, CDR2 YYREEE (reference sequence).

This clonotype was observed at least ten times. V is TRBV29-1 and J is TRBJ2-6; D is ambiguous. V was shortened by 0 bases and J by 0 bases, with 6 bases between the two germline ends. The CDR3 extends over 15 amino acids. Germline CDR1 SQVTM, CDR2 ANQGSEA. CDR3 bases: TGCAGCGTTGAAGAGCCCACCTCTGGGGCCAACGTCCTGACTTTC. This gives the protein CSVEEPTSGANVLTF. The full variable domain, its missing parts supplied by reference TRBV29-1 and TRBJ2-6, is SAVISQKPSRDICQRGTSLTIQCQVDSQVTMMFWYRQQPGQSLTLIATANQGSEATYESGFVIDKFPISRPNLTFSTLTVSNMSPEDSSIYLCSVEEPTSGANVLTFGAGSRLTVL.

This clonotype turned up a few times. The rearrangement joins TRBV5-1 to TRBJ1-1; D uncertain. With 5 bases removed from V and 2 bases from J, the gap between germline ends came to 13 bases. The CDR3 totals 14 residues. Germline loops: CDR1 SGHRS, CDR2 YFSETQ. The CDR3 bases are TGCGCCAGCAGAGAAAGGCCCGTTAACACTGAAGCTTTCTTT. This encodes CASRERPVNTEAFF.

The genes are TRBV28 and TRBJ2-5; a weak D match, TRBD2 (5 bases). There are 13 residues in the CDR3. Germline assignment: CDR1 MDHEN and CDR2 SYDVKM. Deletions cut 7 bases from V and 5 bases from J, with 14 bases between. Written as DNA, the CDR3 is TGTGCCAGCAAGACCGCTGAGCGGGAGACCCAGTACTTC. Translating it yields CASKTAERETQYF.

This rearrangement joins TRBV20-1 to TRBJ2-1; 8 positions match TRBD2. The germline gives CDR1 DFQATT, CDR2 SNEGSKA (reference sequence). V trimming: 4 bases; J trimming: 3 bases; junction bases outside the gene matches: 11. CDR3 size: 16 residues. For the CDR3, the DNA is TGCAGTGCTACTTTTTACCCGGGGGGGAGCTACAATGAGCAGTTCTTC. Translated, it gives CSATFYPGGSYNEQFF.